Listed below are T cell receptor beta chains from one sample, sequenced in a study of blood T cell repertoires in COVID-19. Sequenced by immunoSEQ multiplex PCR; TCRdb stores in-frame clones only, minus some. The top ten hold under 2.5% of the sample, which has approximately 260,000 clones, around 90% seen once. The specimen sequenced was peripheral blood. All receptors come from a man over 45 with acute or convalescent COVID-19. The CDR3 runs from the conserved cysteine through the conserved F or W. Fields, in order: clone size, J gene, V gene, D gene, CDR3 protein, CDR3 DNA. A D gene is named only where the DNA matches it firmly. The size of a clone is reported for some rows only, either as once, few or many, or as a class for expanded clones.

clone size: .; J gene: TRBJ1-4; V gene: TRBV5-4; D gene: .; CDR3 protein: CASSFNSNEKLFF; CDR3 DNA: TGTGCCAGCAGCTTCAATAGTAATGAAAAACTGTTTTTT
clone size: .; J gene: TRBJ1-1; V gene: TRBV6-6; D gene: .; CDR3 protein: CASSSEERGTEAFF; CDR3 DNA: TGTGCCAGCAGTTCTGAGGAAAGAGGCACTGAAGCTTTCTTT
clone size: .; J gene: TRBJ1-4; V gene: TRBV27; D gene: .; CDR3 protein: CASSSRQGSEKLFF; CDR3 DNA: TGTGCCAGCAGTTCCCGGCAGGGGAGTGAAAAACTGTTTTTT
clone size: .; J gene: TRBJ1-2; V gene: TRBV30; D gene: .; CDR3 protein: CAWSEFGAYGYTF; CDR3 DNA: TGTGCCTGGAGTGAATTTGGGGCCTATGGCTACACCTTC
clone size: once; J gene: TRBJ2-3; V gene: TRBV11-2; D gene: .; CDR3 protein: CASSFAGRTTDTQYF; CDR3 DNA: TGTGCCAGCAGCTTTGCGGGACGGACTACAGATACGCAGTATTTT
clone size: .; J gene: TRBJ2-5; V gene: TRBV7-9; D gene: .; CDR3 protein: CASSLGMARETQYF; CDR3 DNA: TGTGCCAGCAGCTTAGGAATGGCTCGAGAGACCCAGTACTTC
clone size: .; J gene: TRBJ2-7; V gene: TRBV6-5; D gene: TRBD2; CDR3 protein: CASSYGSGGGLYEQYF; CDR3 DNA: TGTGCCAGCAGTTACGGGAGCGGGGGGGGCCTCTACGAGCAGTACTTC
clone size: .; J gene: TRBJ2-1; V gene: TRBV5-1; D gene: TRBD2; CDR3 protein: CASSLSPTSGDYNEQFF; CDR3 DNA: TGCGCCAGCAGCCTCAGCCCTACTAGCGGGGATTACAATGAGCAGTTCTTC
clone size: few; J gene: TRBJ2-3; V gene: TRBV9; D gene: TRBD2; CDR3 protein: CASSDELAGGGDTQYF; CDR3 DNA: TGTGCCAGCAGCGACGAACTAGCGGGGGGAGGGGATACGCAGTATTTT
clone size: .; J gene: TRBJ2-1; V gene: TRBV6-5; D gene: TRBD1; CDR3 protein: CASSYVSGGQYNEQFF; CDR3 DNA: TGTGCCAGCAGTTACGTGTCAGGGGGCCAATACAATGAGCAGTTCTTC
clone size: few; J gene: TRBJ1-1; V gene: TRBV6-5; D gene: TRBD1; CDR3 protein: CASSRTGLNTEAFF; CDR3 DNA: TGTGCCAGCAGTAGGACAGGTCTTAACACTGAAGCTTTCTTT
clone size: .; J gene: TRBJ1-5; V gene: TRBV3-1/TRBV3-2; D gene: .; CDR3 protein: CASSQQGINQPQHF; CDR3 DNA: TGTGCCAGCAGCCAGCAGGGGATCAATCAGCCCCAGCATTTT
clone size: .; J gene: TRBJ2-7; V gene: TRBV7-2; D gene: .; CDR3 protein: CASSPAATLRDEQYF; CDR3 DNA: TGTGCCAGCAGCCCCGCGGCAACCCTGCGCGACGAGCAGTACTTC
clone size: .; J gene: TRBJ2-7; V gene: TRBV18; D gene: TRBD2; CDR3 protein: CASSPPPSRLAGGPIRGSYEQYF; CDR3 DNA: TGTGCCAGCTCACCACCTCCCTCGCGGCTAGCGGGGGGGCCAATAAGGGGATCCTACGAGCAGTACTTC
clone size: .; J gene: TRBJ1-1; V gene: TRBV5-4; D gene: .; CDR3 protein: CASSLQTGMNTEAFF; CDR3 DNA: TGTGCCAGCAGCTTACAGACAGGCATGAACACTGAAGCTTTCTTT
clone size: .; J gene: TRBJ2-7; V gene: TRBV7-8; D gene: .; CDR3 protein: CASSQTGYEQYF; CDR3 DNA: TGTGCCAGCAGCCAGACAGGCTACGAGCAGTACTTC
clone size: .; J gene: TRBJ2-7; V gene: TRBV7-6; D gene: .; CDR3 protein: CASSLEEGNYEQYF; CDR3 DNA: TGTGCCAGCAGCTTAGAGGAGGGAAACTACGAGCAGTACTTC
clone size: .; J gene: TRBJ1-5; V gene: TRBV18; D gene: .; CDR3 protein: CASSPHTDQPQHF; CDR3 DNA: TGTGCCAGCTCCCCTCACACAGATCAGCCCCAGCATTTT
clone size: .; J gene: TRBJ2-3; V gene: TRBV11-2; D gene: .; CDR3 protein: CASSFTNRVVDTQYF; CDR3 DNA: TGTGCCAGCAGCTTCACCAACAGGGTTGTAGATACGCAGTATTTT
clone size: .; J gene: TRBJ1-2; V gene: TRBV3-1/TRBV3-2; D gene: .; CDR3 protein: CASSSQAAGNGYTF; CDR3 DNA: TGTGCCAGCAGCTCGCAAGCGGCGGGAAATGGCTACACCTTC
clone size: once; J gene: TRBJ2-5; V gene: TRBV5-1; D gene: .; CDR3 protein: CASSPSQETQYF; CDR3 DNA: TGCGCCAGCAGTCCATCCCAAGAGACCCAGTACTTC
clone size: .; J gene: TRBJ2-3; V gene: TRBV18; D gene: .; CDR3 protein: CASSLIRGASTDTQYF; CDR3 DNA: TGTGCCAGCTCACTTATCAGGGGCGCTAGCACAGATACGCAGTATTTT
clone size: .; J gene: TRBJ1-2; V gene: TRBV6-5; D gene: TRBD1; CDR3 protein: CASSMDRRNYGYTF; CDR3 DNA: TGTGCCAGCAGCATGGACAGGCGGAACTATGGCTACACCTTC
clone size: .; J gene: TRBJ1-3; V gene: TRBV11-2; D gene: .; CDR3 protein: CASSSTVWGNTIYF; CDR3 DNA: TGTGCCAGCAGTTCAACGGTGTGGGGAAACACCATATATTTT
clone size: .; J gene: TRBJ2-1; V gene: TRBV7-3; D gene: TRBD2; CDR3 protein: CASSLDPSGNNEQFF; CDR3 DNA: TGTGCCAGCAGCCTCGACCCTAGCGGGAACAATGAGCAGTTCTTC
clone size: .; J gene: TRBJ2-5; V gene: TRBV2; D gene: .; CDR3 protein: CASSRGRETQYF; CDR3 DNA: TGTGCCAGCAGTCGGGGGAGAGAGACCCAGTACTTC
clone size: .; J gene: TRBJ1-2; V gene: TRBV6-5; D gene: .; CDR3 protein: CASSIGYGYTF; CDR3 DNA: TGTGCCAGCAGTATCGGCTATGGCTACACCTTC
clone size: .; J gene: TRBJ2-1; V gene: TRBV5-1; D gene: .; CDR3 protein: CASRVRGPYNEQFF; CDR3 DNA: TGCGCCAGCAGGGTGCGGGGCCCCTACAATGAGCAGTTCTTC
clone size: .; J gene: TRBJ2-7; V gene: TRBV3-1/TRBV3-2; D gene: TRBD2; CDR3 protein: CASSQTSGNYEQYF; CDR3 DNA: TGTGCCAGCAGCCAGACTAGCGGAAACTACGAGCAGTACTTC
clone size: once; J gene: TRBJ2-5; V gene: TRBV3-1/TRBV3-2; D gene: TRBD1; CDR3 protein: CASSPGQAGETQYF; CDR3 DNA: TGTGCCAGCAGCCCCGGACAGGCTGGGGAGACCCAGTACTTC
clone size: .; J gene: TRBJ1-1; V gene: TRBV3-1/TRBV3-2; D gene: TRBD1; CDR3 protein: CASSPQLGTGSNTEAFF; CDR3 DNA: TGTGCCAGCAGCCCTCAATTAGGGACAGGGAGTAACACTGAAGCTTTCTTT
clone size: .; J gene: TRBJ1-2; V gene: TRBV11-2; D gene: .; CDR3 protein: CASSLPRDYGYTF; CDR3 DNA: TGTGCCAGCAGCTTACCCCGGGACTATGGCTACACCTTC
clone size: .; J gene: TRBJ1-5; V gene: TRBV6-5; D gene: TRBD1; CDR3 protein: CASSLAGGDQPQHF; CDR3 DNA: TGTGCCAGCTCATTAGCAGGGGGCGATCAGCCCCAGCATTTT
clone size: .; J gene: TRBJ1-2; V gene: TRBV11-1; D gene: TRBD1; CDR3 protein: CASSRLRTGGFDTF; CDR3 DNA: TGTGCCAGCAGCCGGCTTAGGACAGGTGGCTTCGACACCTTC
clone size: few; J gene: TRBJ1-1; V gene: TRBV2; D gene: .; CDR3 protein: CASSDREGTEAFF; CDR3 DNA: TGTGCCAGCAGTGACAGGGAGGGCACTGAAGCTTTCTTT
clone size: .; J gene: TRBJ2-7; V gene: TRBV10-3; D gene: TRBD2; CDR3 protein: CAISETSGGLEQYF; CDR3 DNA: TGTGCCATCAGTGAGACTAGCGGGGGACTTGAGCAGTACTTC